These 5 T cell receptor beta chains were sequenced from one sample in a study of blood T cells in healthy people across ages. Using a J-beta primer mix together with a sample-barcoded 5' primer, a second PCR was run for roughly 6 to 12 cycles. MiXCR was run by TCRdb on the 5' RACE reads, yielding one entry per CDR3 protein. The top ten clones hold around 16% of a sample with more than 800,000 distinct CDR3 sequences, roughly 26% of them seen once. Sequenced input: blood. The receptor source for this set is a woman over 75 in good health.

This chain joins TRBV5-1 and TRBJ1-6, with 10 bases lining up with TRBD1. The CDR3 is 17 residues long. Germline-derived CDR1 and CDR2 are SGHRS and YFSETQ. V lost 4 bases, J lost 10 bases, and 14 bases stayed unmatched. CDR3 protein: CASSPGTGARIWSPLHF. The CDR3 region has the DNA TGCGCCAGCAGCCCGGGGACAGGGGCCCGTATATGGTCACCCCTCCACTTT.

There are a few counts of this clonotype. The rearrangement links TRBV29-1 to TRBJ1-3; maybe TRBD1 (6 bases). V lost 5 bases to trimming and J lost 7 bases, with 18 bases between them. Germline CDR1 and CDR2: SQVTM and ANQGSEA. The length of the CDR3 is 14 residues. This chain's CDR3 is CSVTSQGDGNTIYF. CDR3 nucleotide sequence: TGCAGCGTTACCTCACAGGGAGACGGGAACACCATATATTTT.

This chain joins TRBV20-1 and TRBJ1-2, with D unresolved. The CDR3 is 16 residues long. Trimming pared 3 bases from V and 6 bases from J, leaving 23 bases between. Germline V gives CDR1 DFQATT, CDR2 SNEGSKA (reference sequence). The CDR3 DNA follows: TGCAGTGCTAGCCCCCCCCAGACGAGGCCTAAGGATGGCTACACCTTC. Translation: CSASPPQTRPKDGYTF.

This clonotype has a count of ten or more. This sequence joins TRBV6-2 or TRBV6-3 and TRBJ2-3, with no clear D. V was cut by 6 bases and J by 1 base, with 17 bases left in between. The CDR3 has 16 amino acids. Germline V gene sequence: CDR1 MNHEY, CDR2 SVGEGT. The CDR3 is CASSNTPIDGTDTQYF. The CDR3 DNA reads TGTGCCAGCAGCAACACGCCGATTGATGGCACAGATACGCAGTATTTT.

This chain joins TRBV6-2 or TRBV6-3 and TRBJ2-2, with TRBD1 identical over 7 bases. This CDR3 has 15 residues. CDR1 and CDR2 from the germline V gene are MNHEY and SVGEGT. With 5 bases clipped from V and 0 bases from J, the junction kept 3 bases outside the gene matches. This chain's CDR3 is CASSDQGANTGELFF. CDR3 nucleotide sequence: TGTGCCAGCAGTGATCAGGGGGCGAACACCGGGGAGCTGTTTTTT.